A selection of T cell receptor beta chains follows, all from one sample in a study of spatial heterogeneity in lung cancer. TCRdb called the 5' RACE reads again in MiXCR, with one record for every CDR3 protein. Among roughly 40,000 distinct CDR3 sequences listed, almost 7% were seen once. Source: PBMCs, taken at surgery. Source of these receptors: a female donor with early-stage non-small cell lung cancer. The CDR3 runs from the conserved cysteine through the conserved F or W. D genes are given only for firm matches. Clone size is not always given. Where it is, it says once, few, many or a class for expanded clones.

v_call: TRBV4-2; d_call: -; j_call: TRBJ2-3; clone_size: few; cdr3_aa: CASSQDSTTDTQYF; cdr3_nt: TGTGCCAGCAGCCAAGACTCGACAACAGATACGCAGTATTTT
v_call: TRBV7-9; d_call: TRBD1; j_call: TRBJ2-5; clone_size: many; cdr3_aa: CASSSTGGAETQYF; cdr3_nt: TGTGCCAGCAGCTCGACAGGGGGCGCGGAGACCCAGTACTTC
v_call: TRBV7-9; d_call: -; j_call: TRBJ2-5; clone_size: -; cdr3_aa: CASSFLATETQYF; cdr3_nt: TGTGCCAGCAGCTTCCTTGCCACAGAGACCCAGTACTTC
v_call: TRBV28; d_call: TRBD1; j_call: TRBJ1-4; clone_size: -; cdr3_aa: CASSRQGVSEKLFF; cdr3_nt: TGTGCCAGCAGCCGACAGGGGGTGAGCGAAAAACTGTTTTTT
v_call: TRBV29-1; d_call: -; j_call: TRBJ2-1; clone_size: few; cdr3_aa: CSDGQREQFF; cdr3_nt: TGCAGCGATGGACAGCGTGAGCAGTTCTTC
v_call: TRBV25-1; d_call: -; j_call: TRBJ1-6; clone_size: -; cdr3_aa: CASSTSRGRNSPLHF; cdr3_nt: TGTGCCAGCAGTACGAGTAGGGGTAGGAATTCACCCCTCCACTTT
v_call: TRBV12-3/TRBV12-4; d_call: TRBD1; j_call: TRBJ1-2; clone_size: few; cdr3_aa: CASSPGQGTLWGYTF; cdr3_nt: TGTGCCAGCAGCCCGGGACAGGGGACCCTCTGGGGCTACACCTTC
v_call: TRBV29-1; d_call: -; j_call: TRBJ2-3; clone_size: -; cdr3_aa: CSVERLGGGSTDTQYF; cdr3_nt: TGCAGCGTTGAAAGATTGGGTGGGGGGAGCACAGATACGCAGTATTTT
v_call: TRBV5-1; d_call: TRBD2; j_call: TRBJ2-5; clone_size: many; cdr3_aa: CASSSGLAGGNQETQYF; cdr3_nt: TGCGCCAGCAGCTCCGGACTAGCGGGGGGCAACCAAGAGACCCAGTACTTC
v_call: TRBV28; d_call: -; j_call: TRBJ2-7; clone_size: many; cdr3_aa: CASSLRPSYEQYF; cdr3_nt: TGTGCCAGCAGTTTGCGGCCCTCCTACGAGCAGTACTTC
v_call: TRBV5-1; d_call: -; j_call: TRBJ1-3; clone_size: few; cdr3_aa: CASSLRLQSAGGNTIYF; cdr3_nt: TGCGCCAGCAGCTTGAGGCTCCAGTCCGCAGGTGGAAACACCATATATTTT
v_call: TRBV12-3/TRBV12-4; d_call: TRBD1; j_call: TRBJ1-5; clone_size: few; cdr3_aa: CASSPRRDRDGGQPQHF; cdr3_nt: TGTGCCAGCAGTCCTCGCCGGGACAGGGACGGCGGTCAGCCCCAGCATTTT
v_call: TRBV20-1; d_call: TRBD2; j_call: TRBJ2-3; clone_size: many; cdr3_aa: CSARDSKTSGYTDTQYF; cdr3_nt: TGCAGTGCTAGAGATAGCAAGACTAGCGGATACACAGATACGCAGTATTTT
v_call: TRBV20-1; d_call: -; j_call: TRBJ1-6; clone_size: many; cdr3_aa: CSARDPFPGSPLHF; cdr3_nt: TGCAGTGCTAGAGACCCCTTTCCGGGTTCACCCCTCCACTTT
v_call: TRBV12-3/TRBV12-4; d_call: -; j_call: TRBJ2-5; clone_size: many; cdr3_aa: CASSPASSLVGTQYF; cdr3_nt: TGTGCCAGCAGCCCGGCCAGCTCCCTAGTGGGGACCCAGTACTTC
v_call: TRBV7-8; d_call: -; j_call: TRBJ2-3; clone_size: few; cdr3_aa: CASSPRTDTQYF; cdr3_nt: TGTGCCAGCAGCCCTCGCACAGATACGCAGTATTTT
v_call: TRBV28; d_call: TRBD1; j_call: TRBJ2-7; clone_size: many; cdr3_aa: CASTTGAISYEQYF; cdr3_nt: TGTGCCAGTACGACAGGGGCAATTTCCTACGAGCAGTACTTC
v_call: TRBV7-2; d_call: -; j_call: TRBJ1-4; clone_size: -; cdr3_aa: CASSLSSATNEKLFF; cdr3_nt: TGTGCCAGCAGCTTATCTTCAGCAACTAATGAAAAACTGTTTTTT
v_call: TRBV24-1; d_call: -; j_call: TRBJ1-3; clone_size: -; cdr3_aa: CATSETGVVNTIYF; cdr3_nt: TGTGCCACCAGTGAAACCGGGGTGGTAAACACCATATATTTT
v_call: TRBV6-1; d_call: -; j_call: TRBJ2-4; clone_size: many; cdr3_aa: CASRQGRIALGIQYF; cdr3_nt: TGTGCCAGCAGGCAGGGACGTATCGCCTTAGGCATTCAGTACTTC
v_call: TRBV11-2; d_call: -; j_call: TRBJ2-2; clone_size: -; cdr3_aa: CASSPGVAGELFF; cdr3_nt: TGTGCCAGCAGCCCTGGGGTGGCCGGGGAGCTGTTTTTT
v_call: TRBV9; d_call: -; j_call: TRBJ2-2; clone_size: few; cdr3_aa: CASSVARIAGELFF; cdr3_nt: TGTGCCAGCAGCGTAGCTCGAATCGCCGGGGAGCTGTTTTTT
v_call: TRBV18; d_call: TRBD2; j_call: TRBJ2-1; clone_size: many; cdr3_aa: CASSPGLAGADEQFF; cdr3_nt: TGTGCCAGCTCACCGGGACTAGCGGGGGCGGATGAGCAGTTCTTC
v_call: TRBV18; d_call: -; j_call: TRBJ1-3; clone_size: few; cdr3_aa: CASSPSGSSAGNTIYF; cdr3_nt: TGTGCCAGCTCACCGTCCGGGTCATCGGCTGGAAACACCATATATTTT
v_call: TRBV11-1; d_call: TRBD2; j_call: TRBJ2-2; clone_size: few; cdr3_aa: CASSWGGNTGELFF; cdr3_nt: TGTGCCAGCAGCTGGGGGGGTAACACCGGGGAGCTGTTTTTT
v_call: TRBV7-2; d_call: TRBD1; j_call: TRBJ1-5; clone_size: few; cdr3_aa: CASSFQGASNQPQHF; cdr3_nt: TGTGCCAGCAGCTTCCAGGGGGCGAGCAATCAGCCCCAGCATTTT
v_call: TRBV3-1; d_call: -; j_call: TRBJ2-3; clone_size: -; cdr3_aa: CASSQGAVGDTQYF; cdr3_nt: TGTGCCAGCAGCCAAGGGGCGGTCGGGGATACGCAGTATTTT
v_call: TRBV20-1; d_call: TRBD1; j_call: TRBJ2-7; clone_size: few; cdr3_aa: CSASQTGAAFYEQYF; cdr3_nt: TGCAGTGCTTCACAGACAGGGGCCGCCTTTTACGAGCAGTACTTC
v_call: TRBV18; d_call: -; j_call: TRBJ1-1; clone_size: many; cdr3_aa: CASSLGEDGHNTEAFF; cdr3_nt: TGTGCCAGCTCACTTGGGGAGGATGGGCACAACACTGAAGCTTTCTTT
v_call: TRBV7-6; d_call: -; j_call: TRBJ2-7; clone_size: -; cdr3_aa: CASSPLSYEQYF; cdr3_nt: TGTGCCAGCAGCCCCCTCTCCTACGAGCAGTACTTC
v_call: TRBV20-1; d_call: -; j_call: TRBJ2-3; clone_size: -; cdr3_aa: CSGRLGPDTQYF; cdr3_nt: TGCAGTGGACGACTAGGGCCAGATACGCAGTATTTT
v_call: TRBV7-9; d_call: TRBD2; j_call: TRBJ2-3; clone_size: -; cdr3_aa: CASSRLAGGRDTQYF; cdr3_nt: TGTGCCAGCAGCCGTCTAGCGGGGGGCCGGGATACGCAGTATTTT
v_call: TRBV7-9; d_call: -; j_call: TRBJ1-4; clone_size: many; cdr3_aa: CASSANTFRSEKLFF; cdr3_nt: TGTGCCAGCAGCGCAAATACCTTTAGGAGTGAAAAACTGTTTTTT
v_call: TRBV12-3/TRBV12-4; d_call: -; j_call: TRBJ1-1; clone_size: many; cdr3_aa: CASSLQVTEAFF; cdr3_nt: TGTGCCAGCAGCCTCCAGGTCACTGAAGCTTTCTTT
v_call: TRBV3-1; d_call: -; j_call: TRBJ1-1; clone_size: many; cdr3_aa: CASSQTGTGMYGEAFF; cdr3_nt: TGTGCCAGCAGCCAGACTGGAACAGGGATGTACGGTGAAGCTTTCTTT
v_call: TRBV6-5; d_call: -; j_call: TRBJ1-2; clone_size: -; cdr3_aa: CASSYLGDDYTF; cdr3_nt: TGTGCCAGCAGTTATCTGGGGGATGACTACACCTTC
v_call: TRBV10-3; d_call: TRBD1; j_call: TRBJ1-2; clone_size: many; cdr3_aa: CAISDQGVNGYTF; cdr3_nt: TGTGCCATCAGTGATCAGGGGGTCAATGGCTACACCTTC
v_call: TRBV28; d_call: -; j_call: TRBJ2-7; clone_size: many; cdr3_aa: CASSETSWDYEQYF; cdr3_nt: TGTGCCAGCAGCGAAACAAGTTGGGACTACGAGCAGTACTTC
v_call: TRBV5-6; d_call: TRBD1; j_call: TRBJ2-7; clone_size: many; cdr3_aa: CASSPGQGLSSYEQYF; cdr3_nt: TGTGCCAGCAGCCCCGGACAGGGCCTTAGCTCCTACGAGCAGTACTTC
v_call: TRBV28; d_call: -; j_call: TRBJ1-2; clone_size: -; cdr3_aa: CVLRSGEGYGYTF; cdr3_nt: TGTGTCTTGAGATCAGGGGAAGGCTATGGCTACACCTTC
v_call: TRBV14; d_call: TRBD1; j_call: TRBJ2-7; clone_size: -; cdr3_aa: CASSPGTGLYDQYF; cdr3_nt: TGTGCCAGCAGCCCCGGGACAGGGCTCTACGATCAGTACTTC
v_call: TRBV5-1; d_call: -; j_call: TRBJ1-1; clone_size: -; cdr3_aa: CASSQDPGTEAFF; cdr3_nt: TGCGCCAGCAGCCAGGACCCGGGCACTGAAGCTTTCTTT
v_call: TRBV2; d_call: -; j_call: TRBJ2-4; clone_size: few; cdr3_aa: CASRFGQGIDIQYF; cdr3_nt: TGTGCCAGCCGGTTCGGCCAGGGGATCGACATTCAGTACTTC